A single sample gave rise to the 15 T cell receptor beta chains below, sequenced in a study of T-cell reconstitution after alpha-beta-depleted transplantation in children. During its preparation, the TCRbeta library received unique molecular identifiers. TCRdb re-derived calls from the PCR reads in MiXCR, one entry per CDR3 protein. The sample carries approximately 630,000 distinct CDR3 sequences, over 10% recorded once. The specimen comprised PBMCs, sampled before TCRalphabeta/CD19-depleted stem cell transplant. These receptors came from a girl aged 2-10 years with congenital amegakaryocytic thrombocytopenia, due to receive a stem cell transplant.

This clonotype was seen only a few times. The chain joins TRBV7-9 to TRBJ1-2; 10 bases are a match to TRBD1. CDR3 length: 13 amino acids. V was pared by 8 bases and J by 5 bases, with 5 bases of the junction left unmatched. Germline CDR1 is SEHNR and CDR2 is FQNEAQ (reference sequence). CDR3 in amino acids: CASLRQGAYGYTF. As DNA, the CDR3 is TGTGCCAGCTTGAGACAGGGGGCTTATGGCTACACCTTC.

This clonotype was recorded at least ten times. The chain joins TRBV12-3 or TRBV12-4 to TRBJ2-7; tentative D call: TRBD1 (5 bases). This CDR3 comprises 12 residues. V lost 6 bases and J lost 1, with 7 bases in between. The CDR3 nucleotides read TGTGCCAGCAGACGACAGTCCTACGAGCAGTACTTC. Encoded protein: CASRRQSYEQYF.

This clonotype has only a few counts. This chain connects TRBV7-2 to TRBJ2-1, with D possibly being TRBD2 (6 bases). V lost 1 base, J lost 5 bases, and 12 bases lay in between. Per the germline V gene, CDR1 is SGHTA and CDR2 is FQGNSA. This CDR3 region has 15 residues. The CDR3 sequence is CASSLVGSTDNEQFF. The DNA of the CDR3 is TGTGCCAGCAGCTTAGTCGGGAGCACGGACAATGAGCAGTTCTTC.

Here the CDR3 reads CASSFELLSSYEQYF. CDR3 sequence (DNA): TGTGCCAGCAGTTTCGAACTGTTGAGCTCCTACGAGCAGTACTTC. The V call is TRBV12-3 or TRBV12-4, the J call TRBJ2-7; D uncertain. The CDR3 has 15 residues. Trimming shortened V by 3 bases and J by 0 bases, and 12 bases separated the two germline ends.

This clonotype was seen a few times. The genes are TRBV11-1 and TRBJ2-1; TRBD2 matches at 8 bases. Germline V gene sequence: CDR1 SGHAT, CDR2 FQDESV (reference sequence). The CDR3 has 23 amino acids. V was pared by 0 bases and J by 2 bases, with 24 bases of the junction left unmatched. As DNA, the CDR3 is TGTGCCAGCAGCTTAGCGCGGGTTTTGTTTGCTAGCGGGCTGAGCTGGCCCTACAATGAGCAGTTCTTC. This gives the protein CASSLARVLFASGLSWPYNEQFF.

This clonotype was observed a handful of times. The rearrangement joins TRBV6-5 to TRBJ1-2, with 7 bases fitting TRBD1. The ends lost 2 bases at V and 8 bases at J; junction bases unmatched: 2. Germline loops: CDR1 MNHEY, CDR2 SVGAGI. CDR3 length: 12 residues. The CDR3 reads CASSYRGLGYTF. In nucleotides, the CDR3 is TGTGCCAGCAGTTACAGGGGGCTCGGCTACACCTTC.

The chain recombines TRBV7-6 with TRBJ1-5; D is ambiguous. Per the germline V gene, CDR1 is SGHVS and CDR2 is FNYEAQ. This CDR3 spans 14 amino acids. V was shortened by 1 base and J by 5 bases, with 9 bases between the two germline ends. The CDR3 DNA reads TGTGCCAGCAGCTTAGAAAGCGGGTATCAGCCCCAGCATTTT. Translating it yields CASSLESGYQPQHF. The variable domain in full, with the rest retrieved from reference TRBV7-6 and TRBJ1-5, is GAGVSQSPRYKVTKRGQDVALRCDPISGHVSLYWYRQALGQGPEFLTYFNYEAQQDKSGLPNDRFSAERPEGSISTLTIQRTEQRDSAMYRCASSLESGYQPQHFGDGTRLSIL.

This clonotype was observed at least ten times. This chain joins TRBV5-1 and TRBJ1-2, with 7 bases fitting TRBD1. The length of the CDR3 is 16 residues. V shed 7 bases, J shed 0 bases, and the junction held 12 bases outside the gene matches. The germline gives CDR1 SGHRS, CDR2 YFSETQ. The CDR3 nucleotides read TGCGCCAGCCGTAGACAGGGCTCGCTCTCTAACTATGGCTACACCTTC. Translation gives CASRRQGSLSNYGYTF.

The sample holds many counts of this clonotype. The chain recombines TRBV20-1 with TRBJ2-7; 12 bases map to TRBD2. V trimming: 4 bases; J trimming: 6 bases; junction bases outside the gene matches: 4. Per germline, CDR1 DFQATT and CDR2 SNEGSKA (reference sequence). This CDR3 is 13 amino acids long. The chain's CDR3 is CSATGLAGFEQYF. For the CDR3, the DNA is TGCAGTGCTACCGGACTAGCGGGATTCGAGCAGTACTTC.

This clonotype was counted at least ten times. The rearrangement links TRBV6-5 to TRBJ2-3, with 9 bases matching TRBD2. The CDR3 extends over 17 amino acids. V lost 2 bases and J lost 6; bases outside the gene matches: 12. CDR1 is MNHEY, CDR2 SVGAGI, per germline. CDR3 sequence reads: CASSYGTSQAPGDTQYF. The CDR3 DNA reads TGTGCCAGCAGTTACGGGACTAGCCAGGCGCCGGGGGATACGCAGTATTTT.

Many counts were recorded for this clonotype. The chain links TRBV19 to TRBJ1-1, with TRBD1 matching 7 bases. This CDR3 has 15 residues. In germline, CDR1 is LNHDA, CDR2 SQIVND (reference sequence). V was pared by 7 bases and J by 5 bases, with 13 bases of the junction left unmatched. CDR3 nucleotide sequence: TGTGCCAGTACCTTGACAGGGTATTTGGGAACTGAAGCTTTCTTT. Translated, it gives CASTLTGYLGTEAFF.

The rearrangement links TRBV6-2 or TRBV6-3 to TRBJ1-5; D unresolved. Trimming took off 4 bases at V and 9 bases at J, with 19 bases between the two ends. The CDR3 is 15 residues long. The germline V gene has CDR1 MNHEY and CDR2 SVGEGT. This CDR3 is CASSSAGRNRGPQHF. The CDR3 coding sequence is TGTGCCAGCAGTTCTGCCGGGCGAAATCGGGGGCCCCAGCATTTT.

This clonotype was counted many times. The chain has TRBV5-6 and TRBJ1-2; D gene ambiguous. The ends were cut back, 0 bases at V and 7 bases at J, with 16 bases in the middle. In germline, CDR1 is SGHDT, CDR2 YYEEEE. This CDR3 region has 15 residues. CDR3 nucleotide sequence: TGTGCCAGCAGCTTGGGTTCTCGGGGATATGGTGGCTACACCTTC. Translation gives CASSLGSRGYGGYTF.

The CDR3 loop is CASSSSPGEETNEKLFF. The CDR3 bases are TGTGCCAGCAGTTCTAGCCCGGGCGAGGAAACTAATGAAAAACTGTTTTTT. The chain has TRBV28 and TRBJ1-4, with D unresolved. The CDR3 is 17 residues long. The V and J ends lost 4 bases and 1 base respectively, with 16 bases between them. Germline lookup yields CDR1 MDHEN and CDR2 SYDVKM.

This clonotype occurred many times. The chain has TRBV28 and TRBJ1-5; possibly TRBD1 for D (6 bases). The germline CDR1 and CDR2 sequences are MDHEN and SYDVKM. The CDR3 is 12 residues long. V was trimmed by 8 bases and J by 4 bases, leaving 9 bases between them. The CDR3 sequence is CASDGQNQPQHF. The CDR3 region has the DNA TGTGCCAGCGACGGACAGAATCAGCCCCAGCATTTT.